What follows are 25 T cell receptor beta chains derived from one specimen sequenced in a study of T-cell memory formation after mild COVID-19. A single record per CDR3 protein comes from TCRdb applying MiXCR to the 5' RACE reads. The sample shows about 150,000 distinct CDR3 sequences, roughly 15% of them seen only once. The source material was PBMCs or a T cell subset sorted from them (not recorded which). The receptors shown here come from an adult woman who had mild COVID-19 (a few samples of this study predate the infection). Cell type and time point are not known.

J is TRBJ2-6 and V is TRBV7-2, with TRBD1 matching over 12 bases. The V gene's germline CDR1 is SGHTA and CDR2 FQGNSA. This CDR3 comprises 18 residues. V trimming: 7 bases; J trimming: 4 bases; junction bases outside the gene matches: 11. The CDR3 loop reads CASTLPGQGAAGANVLTF. In DNA, the CDR3 is TGTGCCAGCACCCTTCCGGGACAGGGGGCTGCCGGGGCCAACGTCCTGACTTTC.

This clonotype was observed a handful of times. V and J are TRBV12-3 or TRBV12-4 and TRBJ2-3; the match to TRBD1 covers 12 bases. With 5 bases clipped from V and 10 bases from J, the junction kept 16 bases outside the gene matches. The CDR3 totals 17 residues. This CDR3 reads CASSPPDRDRGRRAQYF. The DNA for the CDR3 is TGTGCCAGCAGTCCACCTGATCGGGACAGGGGGCGTCGGGCGCAGTATTTT.

CDR3 DNA sequence: TGTGCCAGCAGCTCAGAATCAGACAGTCTAGTCTACAATGAGCAGTTCTTC. This codes for CASSSESDSLVYNEQFF. This chain joins TRBV11-2 and TRBJ2-1; weak D call: TRBD1 (5 bases). V lost 4 bases and J lost 3, with 19 bases in between. The germline V gene has CDR1 SGHAT and CDR2 FQNNGV. The CDR3 runs to 17 residues.

V gene TRBV20-1 combines with J gene TRBJ1-4; D may be TRBD1 (5 bases). Trimming removed 5 bases at V and 6 bases at J, with 13 bases between. This CDR3 comprises 13 residues. Germline values: CDR1 DFQATT, CDR2 SNEGSKA (reference sequence). Here the CDR3 DNA reads TGCAGTGCTGGTGACCGGGGGGATGAAAAACTGTTTTTT. It yields the protein CSAGDRGDEKLFF.

This clonotype turned up a few times. As DNA, the CDR3 is TGTGCCAGCAGCTTAGTGGCCAATGAGCAGTTCTTC. Amino acid sequence: CASSLVANEQFF. The chain recombines TRBV7-2 with TRBJ2-1; D not resolved. V was trimmed by 1 base and J by 6 bases, leaving 4 bases between them. The length of the CDR3 is 12 residues. Germline CDR1 and CDR2: SGHTA and FQGNSA.

This clonotype was detected ten times or more. The genes are TRBV15 and TRBJ2-3; no reliable D call. The CDR3 consists of 13 residues. The germline CDR1 and CDR2 sequences are LNHNV and YYDKDF (reference sequence). V lost 4 bases to trimming and J lost 9 bases, with 14 bases between them. In DNA form, the CDR3 reads TGTGCCACCAGCAACGTCAGCCTACGCACGCAGTATTTT. Encoded protein: CATSNVSLRTQYF.

This chain connects TRBV4-2 to TRBJ2-1, with D maybe TRBD2 (6 bases). V was trimmed by 3 bases and J by 6 bases, leaving 15 bases between them. The germline V gene has CDR1 LGHNA and CDR2 YNFKEQ. This CDR3 has 15 amino acids. CDR3 protein: CASSQDYPMGNEQFF. The DNA of the CDR3 is TGTGCCAGCAGCCAGGACTACCCCATGGGCAATGAGCAGTTCTTC.

This clonotype was recorded once. The V gene is TRBV28, the J gene TRBJ2-1; maybe TRBD1 (5 bases). The V gene's germline CDR1 is MDHEN and CDR2 SYDVKM. This CDR3 has 14 residues. V gave up 2 bases and J gave up 6 bases, with 11 bases separating them. The chain's CDR3 is CASSLVARVNEQFF. The CDR3, as DNA: TGTGCCAGCAGTTTAGTAGCCAGGGTCAATGAGCAGTTCTTC. The whole variable domain, remainder taken from reference TRBV28 and TRBJ2-1, is DVKVTQSSRYLVKRTGEKVFLECVQDMDHENMFWYRQDPGLGLRLIYFSYDVKMKEKGDIPEGYSVSREKKERFSLILESASTNQTSMYLCASSLVARVNEQFFGPGTRLTVL.

The chain carries TRBV7-6 and TRBJ2-1, with TRBD2 matching 9 bases. The germline gives CDR1 SGHVS, CDR2 FNYEAQ. The trim removed 4 bases at V and 8 bases at J, leaving 6 bases unmatched. CDR3 length: 14 residues. CDR3 sequence reads: CASSWRGGGDEQFF. The CDR3 nucleotides are TGTGCCAGCAGCTGGCGGGGGGGCGGCGATGAGCAGTTCTTC.

The rearrangement links TRBV5-6 to TRBJ1-3; 7 nucleotides line up with TRBD1. Trimming cost V 0 bases and J 2 bases; bases outside gene matches: 14. Germline-derived CDR1 and CDR2 are SGHDT and YYEEEE. This CDR3 is built from 19 residues. The CDR3: CASSLAYPGTDLPGNTIYF. CDR3 bases: TGTGCCAGCAGCTTGGCTTACCCCGGGACAGACTTGCCTGGAAACACCATATATTTT. The full variable domain, in which reference TRBV5-6 and TRBJ1-3 provide the parts outside the CDR3, is DAGVTQSPTHLIKTRGQQVTLRCSPKSGHDTVSWYQQALGQGPQFIFQYYEEEERQRGNFPDRFSGHQFPNYSSELNVNALLLGDSALYLCASSLAYPGTDLPGNTIYFGEGSWLTVV.

This clonotype has only a few counts. This chain joins TRBV12-5 and TRBJ2-5; maybe TRBD2 (6 bases). CDR3 length equals 18 residues. Trimming took 0 bases from V and 4 from J, leaving 21 bases between them. From germline, CDR1 is LGHNT and CDR2 FRNRAP. CDR3 coding DNA: TGTGCTAGTGGTTTGGTACTATCGGGAGCGGCCTTGGGAGAGACCCAGTACTTC. Protein sequence: CASGLVLSGAALGETQYF.

The table lists this clonotype with many counts. The V call is TRBV7-8, the J call TRBJ2-2; 7 positions match TRBD1. V lost 4 bases and J lost 2; bases outside the gene matches: 7. Germline lookup yields CDR1 SGHVS and CDR2 FQNEAQ. The CDR3 is 16 residues long. The CDR3 is CASSSRQGTNTGELFF. Written as DNA, the CDR3 is TGTGCCAGCAGCTCGCGACAGGGTACCAACACCGGGGAGCTGTTTTTT.

This clonotype was counted many times. V and J are TRBV7-2 and TRBJ1-1, with D unresolved. CDR3 size: 11 residues. V was clipped by 5 bases and J by 9 bases, with 10 bases between them. Germline values: CDR1 SGHTA, CDR2 FQGNSA. CDR3 region: CASSIRRKAFF. The CDR3 DNA reads TGTGCCAGCAGCATTCGACGGAAAGCTTTCTTT.

The genes are TRBV6-4 and TRBJ2-3, with D possibly being TRBD2 (7 bases). Trimming left V 4 bases short and J 6 bases short, with 14 bases between. CDR3 length equals 14 residues. Germline V CDR1 and CDR2: MRHNA, SNTAGT. The CDR3: CASSVRGAEDTQYF. DNA of the CDR3: TGTGCCAGCAGTGTTCGGGGGGCTGAGGATACGCAGTATTTT.

This clonotype has a count of ten or more. This chain joins TRBV11-2 and TRBJ2-1; the D gene is possibly TRBD2 (5 bases). The CDR3 covers 17 residues. The germline V and J ends were trimmed by 0 bases and 8 bases, with 20 bases remaining between them. CDR1 and CDR2 (germline): SGHAT, FQNNGV. CDR3 protein: CASSLDRVANLGHEQFF. CDR3 nucleotide sequence: TGTGCCAGCAGCTTAGATCGAGTAGCGAACCTCGGGCATGAGCAGTTCTTC.

The chain employs TRBV3-1 and TRBJ2-5; 8 nucleotides agree with TRBD2. Germline CDR1 LGHDT, CDR2 YNNKEL (reference sequence). This CDR3 is built from 14 residues. J was trimmed by 6 bases and V by 4 bases; bases with no gene match: 7. DNA for the CDR3: TGTGCCAGCAGCCTGGGACTAGTTTTGAAGACCCAGTACTTC. Its protein product is CASSLGLVLKTQYF.

This clonotype showed up just a few times. The rearrangement uses TRBV4-1 and TRBJ2-7, with 7 bases matching TRBD2. The CDR3 is made up of 15 amino acids. V shed 2 bases and J 0 bases; nucleotides not matched to a gene: 4. Germline CDR1 reads MGHRA; CDR2 reads YSYEKL. The CDR3 reads CASSQLAVPSYEQYF. CDR3 DNA: TGCGCCAGCAGCCAACTAGCGGTCCCCTCCTACGAGCAGTACTTC.

This clonotype was seen a few times. An end of the junction does not agree with germline; a read error may underlie this. The chain couples TRBV5-1 to TRBJ1-1; a weak D match, TRBD1 (6 bases). This CDR3 is built from 16 residues. Germline CDR1 is SGHRS and CDR2 is YFSETQ. The DNA for the CDR3 is TGCGCCAGCAGCCCTGGTCAGGGGACCCTGAAGACTGAAGCTTTCTTT. It is translated as CASSPGQGTLKTEAFF.

The J gene is TRBJ1-1, the V gene TRBV29-1, with unresolved D. CDR1 and CDR2 (germline): SQVTM, ANQGSEA. This CDR3 has 11 residues. V was shortened by 7 bases and J by 1 base, with 7 bases between the two germline ends. CDR3 loop: CSGQQNTEAFF. The CDR3 bases are TGCAGCGGGCAGCAGAACACTGAAGCTTTCTTT.

The chain recombines TRBV27 with TRBJ2-6, with 7 bases fitting TRBD1. Looked up from germline, CDR1 is MNHEY and CDR2 is SMNVEV (reference sequence). V was pared by 5 bases and J by 2 bases, with 12 bases of the junction left unmatched. CDR3 size: 18 residues. CDR3 sequence: CASSHFRGIDAGANVLTF. Here the CDR3 DNA reads TGTGCCAGCAGTCACTTCAGGGGGATAGATGCTGGGGCCAACGTCCTGACTTTC. Variable domain in full (rest from reference TRBV27 and TRBJ2-6): EAQVTQNPRYLITVTGKKLTVTCSQNMNHEYMSWYRQDPGLGLRQIYYSMNVEVTDKGDVPEGYKVSRKEKRNFPLILESPSPNQTSLYFCASSHFRGIDAGANVLTFGAGSRLTVL.

Ten or more counts support this clonotype. V usage is TRBV12-3 or TRBV12-4 and J usage is TRBJ2-7; D call uncertain. The CDR3 contains 13 residues. V was trimmed by 6 bases and J by 6 bases, leaving 15 bases between them. The CDR3 region is CASSPARPSEQYF. The CDR3 nucleotides are TGTGCCAGCAGCCCCGCCAGACCCTCCGAGCAGTACTTC.

The chain has TRBV7-9 and TRBJ2-3; perhaps TRBD2 as D (5 bases). The germline CDR1 and CDR2 sequences are SEHNR and FQNEAQ (reference sequence). V was shortened by 1 base and J by 2 bases, with 10 bases between the two germline ends. This CDR3 spans 15 amino acids. In DNA form, the CDR3 reads TGTGCCAGCAGCTTAGAAACAGACTACACAGATACGCAGTATTTT. Its translation: CASSLETDYTDTQYF.

This clonotype was seen only a few times. V and J are TRBV7-9 and TRBJ2-1; 9 nucleotides align to TRBD2. With V trimmed by 5 bases and J by 0 bases, 8 bases remained unmatched. Germline V gene data show CDR1 as SEHNR and CDR2 as FQNEAQ (reference sequence). The CDR3 sequence is 17 residues long. The CDR3 region is CASSPRQAGGSYNEQFF. The CDR3 nucleotides read TGTGCCAGCAGCCCCCGACAAGCGGGAGGCTCCTACAATGAGCAGTTCTTC.

The table lists this clonotype with a few counts. The chain couples TRBV18 to TRBJ1-2, with no clear D. Germline V gene sequence: CDR1 KGHSH, CDR2 LQKENI. The ends were cut back, 3 bases at V and 2 bases at J, with 10 bases in the middle. The CDR3 extends over 14 amino acids. CDR3 nucleotide sequence: TGTGCCAGCTCACCTATGGCAGAGAACTATGGCTACACCTTC. Translated, it gives CASSPMAENYGYTF.

The V and J genes are TRBV20-1 and TRBJ2-1, with 7 bases that match TRBD2. Unmatched junction bases numbered 23, after V lost 0 bases and J lost 0 bases. CDR1 and CDR2 (germline): DFQATT, SNEGSKA (reference sequence). The CDR3 totals 22 residues. For the CDR3, the DNA is TGCAGTGCTAGAGATAGAGGTTGGGCTAGCGGTCGGGGTTCGAGCTCCTACAATGAGCAGTTCTTC. It is translated as CSARDRGWASGRGSSSYNEQFF.